These 17 T cell receptor beta chains share one sample of origin, sequenced in a study of T cell changes during pregnancy in multiple sclerosis. Only in-frame clones appear in the TCRdb table, and some are missing; sequencing was by immunoSEQ multiplex PCR. The sample holds 50,000 to 60,000 clones, 85% to 95% seen once. Sample: peripheral blood, taken after pregnancy. The receptors were gathered from a female donor in good health, enrolled as a control in a pregnancy study.

The chain employs TRBV6-1 and TRBJ1-2; D call uncertain. Deletions cut 2 bases from V and 8 bases from J, with 12 bases between. Per germline, CDR1 MNHNS and CDR2 SASEGT. The CDR3 has 13 amino acids. Written as DNA, the CDR3 is TGTGCCAGCAGTGAATCGGGTTCATTGGGCTACACCTTC. Residues: CASSESGSLGYTF.

This sequence joins TRBV5-6 and TRBJ2-3; 8 bases agree with TRBD1. The CDR3 is made up of 15 amino acids. The junction had 8 bases not matched to a gene; V was cut back by 5 bases and J by 3 bases. Germline loops: CDR1 SGHDT, CDR2 YYEEEE. The CDR3 protein is CASRTQGAITDTQYF. The CDR3 coding sequence is TGTGCCAGCAGGACCCAGGGGGCAATAACAGATACGCAGTATTTT.

The chain combines TRBV10-3 with TRBJ1-6, with 8 bases lining up with TRBD1. The CDR3 runs to 15 residues. The germline V gene encodes CDR1 ENHRY and CDR2 SYGVKD. V trimming: 5 bases; J trimming: 5 bases; junction bases outside the gene matches: 5. The CDR3 DNA reads TGTGCCATCAGTCCCTCGACAGGGGATAATTCACCCCTCCACTTT. Translation: CAISPSTGDNSPLHF.

This sequence joins TRBV2 and TRBJ2-1; 8 bases agree with TRBD2. Losses at the gene ends were 5 bases for V and 7 bases for J; bases not matched to a gene: 13. CDR3 length: 16 amino acids. The germline CDR1 and CDR2 sequences are SNHLY and FYNNEI. The DNA for the CDR3 is TGTGCCAGCAGTCGACTAGCGCCCTGGGGGGGAAATGAGCAGTTCTTC. Protein: CASSRLAPWGGNEQFF.

V and J are TRBV7-2 and TRBJ2-7; no clear D. V was cut by 3 bases and J by 3 bases, with 9 bases left in between. CDR3 length equals 13 residues. The germline V gene encodes CDR1 SGHTA and CDR2 FQGNSA. The CDR3, as DNA: TGTGCCAGCAGCTTCGTCGGGTACTACGAGCAGTACTTC. As protein: CASSFVGYYEQYF.

This chain joins TRBV12-5 and TRBJ2-5; 15 bases line up with TRBD2. Trimming removed 0 bases from V and 1 base from J; junction bases left unmatched: 12. CDR1 and CDR2 from the germline V gene are LGHNT and FRNRAP. The CDR3 contains 21 residues. The CDR3 reads CASGLVEGFGTSGRCQETQYF. In DNA, the CDR3 is TGTGCTAGTGGTTTGGTAGAGGGGTTCGGGACTAGCGGGAGGTGCCAAGAGACCCAGTACTTC.

The CDR3 reads CASSFVTAGANVLTF. CDR3 coding DNA: TGCGCCAGCAGCTTCGTTACAGCTGGGGCCAACGTCCTGACTTTC. V and J are TRBV5-1 and TRBJ2-6, with D unclear. V was pared by 2 bases and J by 2 bases, with 8 bases between. Germline loops: CDR1 SGHRS, CDR2 YFSETQ. There are 15 residues in the CDR3. Variable domain in full (rest from reference TRBV5-1 and TRBJ2-6): KAGVTQTPRYLIKTRGQQVTLSCSPISGHRSVSWYQQTPGQGLQFLFEYFSETQRNKGNFPGRFSGRQFSNSRSEMNVSTLELGDSALYLCASSFVTAGANVLTFGAGSRLTVL.

The chain joins TRBV29-1 to TRBJ2-1, with 7 bases lining up with TRBD1. The germline gives CDR1 SQVTM, CDR2 ANQGSEA. This CDR3 is built from 15 residues. Trimming removed 2 bases from V and 0 bases from J; junction bases left unmatched: 4. The CDR3 here is CSVELQGSSYNEQFF. CDR3 DNA sequence: TGCAGCGTTGAACTACAGGGGAGCTCCTACAATGAGCAGTTCTTC.

In regard to this clone: At one boundary the junction diverges from the germline segment, which might be a read error. J is TRBJ1-6 and V is TRBV7-9; a weak D match, TRBD1 (6 bases). Germline V gene data show CDR1 as SEHNR and CDR2 as FQNEAQ (reference sequence). The CDR3 runs 16 residues. CDR3 bases: TGTGCCAGCAGCTTAGGGGGGGGCTCCTCTAATTCACCCCTCCACTTT. This gives the protein CASSLGGGSSNSPLHF.

The V and J genes are TRBV7-2 and TRBJ1-3; 7 nucleotides align to TRBD1. The V segment lost 4 bases and the J segment 0 bases; nucleotides outside the gene matches: 6. CDR1 and CDR2 (germline): SGHTA, FQGNSA. This CDR3 comprises 16 residues. Written as DNA, the CDR3 is TGTGCCAGCAGCTCCCCGGGACAGACCTCTGGAAACACCATATATTTT. Amino acids: CASSSPGQTSGNTIYF.

The chain recombines TRBV11-2 with TRBJ2-7, with a tentative D call TRBD1 (5 bases). The CDR3 has 14 amino acids. The V gene's germline CDR1 is SGHAT and CDR2 FQNNGV. With 0 bases removed from V and 5 bases from J, the gap between germline ends came to 11 bases. CDR3 region: CASSLDLQGNEQYF. CDR3 DNA: TGTGCCAGCAGCTTAGATCTCCAGGGCAACGAGCAGTACTTC.

The chain has TRBV5-1 and TRBJ2-1, with 8 bases lining up with TRBD1. J gave up 7 bases and V 7 bases, and 4 bases lay outside the gene matches. This CDR3 spans 12 amino acids. Looked up from germline, CDR1 is SGHRS and CDR2 is YFSETQ. The chain's CDR3 is CASGQGVNEQFF. The CDR3 coding sequence is TGCGCCAGCGGACAGGGTGTGAATGAGCAGTTCTTC.

This rearrangement joins TRBV2 to TRBJ1-2; 9 bases match TRBD1. Germline values: CDR1 SNHLY, CDR2 FYNNEI. This CDR3 has 14 amino acids. After removal of 7 bases from V and 7 bases from J, the junction contained 10 bases not matched to a gene. CDR3 loop: CASTKEGQGAGYTF. In DNA, the CDR3 is TGTGCCAGCACCAAGGAGGGACAGGGTGCTGGCTACACCTTC.

The sample holds one count of this clone. This rearrangement joins TRBV7-2 to TRBJ2-5; 8 nucleotides line up with TRBD1. After removal of 5 bases from V and 2 bases from J, the junction contained 10 bases not matched to a gene. CDR3 length: 16 residues. CDR1 and CDR2 from the germline V gene are SGHTA and FQGNSA. CDR3 coding DNA: TGTGCCAGCAGCCTACATTCGGGGACAGGACAAGAGACCCAGTACTTC. Translated, it gives CASSLHSGTGQETQYF.

The chain links TRBV18 to TRBJ1-3; a possible D gene is TRBD1 (6 bases). V lost 5 bases and J 3 bases, leaving 8 bases between the germline ends. This CDR3 comprises 13 residues. The V gene's germline CDR1 is KGHSH and CDR2 LQKENI. The CDR3 DNA reads TGTGCCAGCTCAACAGGGAATGGAAACACCATATATTTT. Protein sequence: CASSTGNGNTIYF.

The V call is TRBV9, the J call TRBJ2-2; 8 nucleotides align to TRBD1. Germline V CDR1 and CDR2: SGDLS, YYNGEE. V was clipped by 4 bases and J by 6 bases; unmatched bases: 8. CDR3 size: 15 residues. Here the CDR3 DNA reads TGTGCCAGCAGCTCGGGACAGGTAGCTTCCGGGGAGCTGTTTTTT. Amino acids: CASSSGQVASGELFF. Looking up the rest from reference TRBV9 and TRBJ2-2 gives the full variable domain: DSGVTQTPKHLITATGQRVTLRCSPRSGDLSVYWYQQSLDQGLQFLIQYYNGEERAKGNILERFSAQQFPDLHSELNLSSLELGDSALYFCASSSGQVASGELFFGEGSRLTVL.

This chain's CDR3 is CASSYSRLRQSYEQYF. CDR3 sequence (DNA): TGTGCCAGCAGTTACTCACGGTTAAGACAGTCCTACGAGCAGTACTTC. V and J are TRBV6-5 and TRBJ2-7; perhaps TRBD1 as D (5 bases). Trimming stripped 0 bases from V and 1 base from J, with 13 bases between. The CDR3 spans 16 residues. The germline CDR1 and CDR2 sequences are MNHEY and SVGAGI.